The 15 T cell receptor beta chains below come from one sample, sequenced in a study of control samples from healthy donors and cancer patients. The repertoire was sequenced with immunoSEQ multiplex PCR; TCRdb's copy has only in-frame clones and lacks some. The table lists about 130,000 clones, approximately 90% of them singletons. Sequencing was carried out using blood. These TCRs come from a man aged 35-49 years in good health.

This clone showed up just once. This chain links TRBV24-1 with TRBJ2-3, with D possibly being TRBD2 (7 bases). CDR1 is KGHDR, CDR2 SFDVKD, per germline. V lost 4 bases and J lost 5, with 12 bases in between. The CDR3 is made up of 14 amino acids. The CDR3 protein is CATSEGGGLDTQYF. The DNA for the CDR3 is TGTGCCACCAGTGAAGGGGGGGGACTAGATACGCAGTATTTT.

A remark on this clone: The DNA is omitted, as the CDR3 cannot be located on it reliably, and the CDR3 follows TCRdb's listing. The chain uses TRBV21-1 and TRBJ2-7. TRBV21-1 is reported as a pseudogene. The CDR3 is 16 amino acids long, termini counted. CDR3 sequence reads: CASSRVGGGANYEQYF.

V usage is TRBV11-2 and J usage is TRBJ2-3; D may match TRBD1 or TRBD2 (5 bases each). This CDR3 spans 14 amino acids. V lost 1 base and J 1 base, leaving 6 bases between the germline ends. From germline, CDR1 is SGHAT and CDR2 FQNNGV. This CDR3 is CASSLVGRTDTQYF. The CDR3 DNA sequence: TGTGCCAGCAGCTTAGTGGGACGCACAGATACGCAGTATTTT.

The gene calls are TRBV19 and TRBJ1-1; D not certain. The CDR3 contains 12 residues. CDR1 is LNHDA and CDR2 is SQIVND in the germline V gene (reference sequence). V shed 6 bases and J shed 6 bases, with 11 bases lying between them. The CDR3 spells CASSTRRSEAFF. As DNA, the CDR3 is TGTGCCAGTAGCACCAGGAGGTCTGAAGCTTTCTTT.

This chain uses TRBV5-5 with TRBJ1-6, with a tentative D call TRBD1 (5 bases). Germline CDR1 reads SGHKS; CDR2 reads YYEKEE (reference sequence). This CDR3 region has 16 residues. V was clipped by 4 bases and J by 8 bases, with 19 bases between them. The CDR3 sequence is CASSRGDLTVHSPLHF. The CDR3 coding sequence is TGTGCCAGCAGCCGGGGGGACCTGACAGTTCATTCACCCCTCCACTTT.

The genes are TRBV2 and TRBJ2-7; D is ambiguous. CDR1 and CDR2 from the germline V gene are SNHLY and FYNNEI. Trimming cost V 2 bases and J 5 bases, with 7 bases left between them. The length of the CDR3 is 12 residues. CDR3 coding DNA: TGTGCCAGCAGTGAAATAGGGAACGAGCAGTACTTC. It encodes CASSEIGNEQYF.

As DNA, the CDR3 is TGCGCCAGCAGCCAGACGACACCCGCCTACGAGCAGTACTTC. As protein: CASSQTTPAYEQYF. V is TRBV4-1 and J is TRBJ2-7; D unresolved. The CDR3 covers 14 residues. V shed 3 bases and J shed 2 bases, with 11 bases lying between them. CDR1 MGHRA and CDR2 YSYEKL come from the germline V gene.

The V gene is TRBV19, the J gene TRBJ1-1, with D maybe TRBD1 (6 bases). Germline-derived CDR1 and CDR2 are LNHDA and SQIVND (reference sequence). The CDR3 totals 13 residues. V was pared by 6 bases and J by 7 bases, with 15 bases between. The chain's CDR3 is CASRGQGGDEAFF. The CDR3 DNA sequence: TGTGCCAGTAGGGGGCAAGGGGGTGATGAAGCTTTCTTT. The whole variable domain, filled in from reference TRBV19 and TRBJ1-1, reads DGGITQSPKYLFRKEGQNVTLSCEQNLNHDAMYWYRQDPGQGLRLIYYSQIVNDFQKGDIAEGYSVSREKKESFPLTVTSAQKNPTAFYLCASRGQGGDEAFFGQGTRLTVV.

This sequence joins TRBV5-5 and TRBJ2-7; tentative D call: TRBD1 (7 bases). CDR3 length equals 15 residues. V lost 4 bases, J lost 3 bases, and 17 bases lay in between. CDR1 and CDR2 from the germline V gene are SGHKS and YYEKEE (reference sequence). The CDR3 DNA reads TGTGCCAGCAGCCAAGGACCAGGGGGACTCTACGAGCAGTACTTC. Protein: CASSQGPGGLYEQYF. Looking up the rest from reference TRBV5-5 and TRBJ2-7 gives the full variable domain: DAGVTQSPTHLIKTRGQQVTLRCSPISGHKSVSWYQQVLGQGPQFIFQYYEKEERGRGNFPDRFSARQFPNYSSELNVNALLLGDSALYLCASSQGPGGLYEQYFGPGTRLTVT.

Here the CDR3 DNA reads TGTGCCAGCAGGAACGGGCCACAGAACACTGAAGCTTTCTTT. The encoded protein is CASRNGPQNTEAFF. The gene calls are TRBV6-5 and TRBJ1-1, with unresolved D. This CDR3 is 14 amino acids long. Germline V gives CDR1 MNHEY, CDR2 SVGAGI. Trimming removed 6 bases from V and 1 base from J, with 12 bases in between.

The J gene is TRBJ2-3, the V gene TRBV10-3, with TRBD2 identical over 7 bases. This CDR3 is 15 amino acids long. Germline CDR1 is ENHRY and CDR2 is SYGVKD. V lost 6 bases and J lost 0; bases outside the gene matches: 6. CDR3 protein: CAIRPMGGSTDTQYF. CDR3 bases: TGTGCCATCAGGCCGATGGGGGGGAGCACAGATACGCAGTATTTT.

V and J are TRBV2 and TRBJ2-5; no clear D. This CDR3 has 14 amino acids. Germline V gene sequence: CDR1 SNHLY, CDR2 FYNNEI. Trimming cost V 5 bases and J 3 bases, with 13 bases left between them. The CDR3 DNA follows: TGTGCCAGCAGTCACAGCAGAGTAAAAGAGACCCAGTACTTC. It codes for CASSHSRVKETQYF.

The CDR3: CASGRQYSNQPQHF. CDR3 in DNA: TGTGCCAGCGGGCGACAGTATAGCAATCAGCCCCAGCATTTT. V usage is TRBV2 and J usage is TRBJ1-5, with D maybe TRBD1 (5 bases). V was pared by 8 bases and J by 0 bases, with 11 bases between. The CDR3 spans 14 residues. Per germline, CDR1 SNHLY and CDR2 FYNNEI.

This clone has just a few counts. V and J are TRBV6-6 and TRBJ2-1, with D possibly being TRBD1 (6 bases). Per germline, CDR1 MNHNY and CDR2 SVGAGI (reference sequence). V was trimmed by 2 bases and J by 9 bases, leaving 8 bases between them. The CDR3 is 12 residues long. This CDR3 is CASSYGTPEQFF. In nucleotides, the CDR3 is TGTGCCAGCAGTTACGGGACACCTGAGCAGTTCTTC.

For this clone: A junction boundary mismatches the germline segment, possibly from a read error. The chain combines TRBV2 with TRBJ2-1; TRBD2 matches at 14 bases. Germline CDR1 and CDR2: SNHLY and FYNNEI. This CDR3 spans 15 amino acids. In nucleotides, the CDR3 is TGTGCCAGCAGAGAAGGGACTAGCGGGGGCCATGAGCAGTTCTTC. Amino acid sequence: CASREGTSGGHEQFF.